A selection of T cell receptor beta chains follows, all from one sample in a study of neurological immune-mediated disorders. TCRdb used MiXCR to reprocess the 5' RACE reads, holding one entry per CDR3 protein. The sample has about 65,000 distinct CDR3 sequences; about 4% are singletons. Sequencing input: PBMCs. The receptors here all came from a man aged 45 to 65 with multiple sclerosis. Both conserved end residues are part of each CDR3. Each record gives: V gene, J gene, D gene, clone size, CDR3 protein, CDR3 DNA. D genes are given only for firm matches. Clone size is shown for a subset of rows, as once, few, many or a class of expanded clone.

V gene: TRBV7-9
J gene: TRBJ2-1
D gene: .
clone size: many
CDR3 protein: CASSLDLVGEQFF
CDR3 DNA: TGTGCCAGCAGCTTAGACCTAGTCGGTGAGCAGTTCTTC

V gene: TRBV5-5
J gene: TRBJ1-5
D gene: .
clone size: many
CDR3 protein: CASSLGLDGQPQHF
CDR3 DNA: TGTGCCAGCAGCTTGGGCCTCGACGGCCAGCCCCAGCATTTT

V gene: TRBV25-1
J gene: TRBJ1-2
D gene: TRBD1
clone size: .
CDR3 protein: CASSDRDSGGYTF
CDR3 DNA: TGTGCCAGCAGTGACCGGGACAGCGGGGGCTACACCTTC

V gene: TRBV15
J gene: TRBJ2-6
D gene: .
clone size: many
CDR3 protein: CATSRGGRSSGANVLTF
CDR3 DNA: TGTGCCACCAGCAGAGGGGGCAGAAGCTCTGGGGCCAACGTCCTGACTTTC

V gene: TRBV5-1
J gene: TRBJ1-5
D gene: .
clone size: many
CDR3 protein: CASSPGTFGNQPQHF
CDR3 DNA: TGCGCCAGCAGCCCGGGGACGTTTGGCAATCAGCCCCAGCATTTT

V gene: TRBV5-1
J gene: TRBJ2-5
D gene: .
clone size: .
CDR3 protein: CASSEGRGGETQYF
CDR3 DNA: TGCGCCAGCAGCGAGGGCAGGGGCGGAGAGACCCAGTACTTC

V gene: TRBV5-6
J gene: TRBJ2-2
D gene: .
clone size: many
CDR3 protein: CASSLYQGSDTGELFF
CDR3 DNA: TGTGCCAGCAGCTTGTACCAGGGGTCGGACACCGGGGAGCTGTTTTTT

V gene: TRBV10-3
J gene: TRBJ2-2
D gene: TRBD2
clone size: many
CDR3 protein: CAISPGLAGARTGELFF
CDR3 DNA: TGTGCCATCAGTCCGGGACTAGCGGGGGCGAGGACCGGGGAGCTGTTTTTT

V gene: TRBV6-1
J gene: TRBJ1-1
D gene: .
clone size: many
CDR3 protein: CASSHDGWDTEAFF
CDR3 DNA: TGTGCCAGCAGTCACGACGGTTGGGACACTGAAGCTTTCTTT

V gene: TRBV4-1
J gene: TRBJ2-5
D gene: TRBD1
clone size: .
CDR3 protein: CASSQVGRTGWETQYF
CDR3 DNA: TGCGCCAGCAGCCAAGTGGGGCGGACAGGGTGGGAGACCCAGTACTTC

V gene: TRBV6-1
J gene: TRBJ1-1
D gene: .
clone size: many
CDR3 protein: CASTMGGFTEAFF
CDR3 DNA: TGTGCCAGCACCATGGGGGGGTTCACTGAAGCTTTCTTT

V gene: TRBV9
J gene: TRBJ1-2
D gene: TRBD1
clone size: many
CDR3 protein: CASREGTGGAYGYTF
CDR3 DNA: TGTGCCAGCAGAGAGGGGACAGGGGGAGCTTATGGCTACACCTTC

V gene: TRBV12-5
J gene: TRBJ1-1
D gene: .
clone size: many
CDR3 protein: CASGLEGTNTEAFF
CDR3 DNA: TGTGCTAGTGGTTTGGAGGGGACGAACACTGAAGCTTTCTTT

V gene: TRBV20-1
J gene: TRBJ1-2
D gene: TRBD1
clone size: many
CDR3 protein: CSATAGQGDYGYTF
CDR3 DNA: TGCAGTGCTACCGCCGGACAGGGAGACTATGGCTACACCTTC

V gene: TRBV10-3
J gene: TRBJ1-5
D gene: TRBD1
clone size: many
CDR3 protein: CAISESGTENQPQHF
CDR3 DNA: TGTGCCATCAGTGAATCCGGGACAGAGAATCAGCCCCAGCATTTT

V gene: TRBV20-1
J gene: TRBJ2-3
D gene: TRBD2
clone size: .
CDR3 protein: CSASVAGGHTDTQYF
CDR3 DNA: TGCAGTGCTAGTGTAGCGGGGGGGCACACAGATACGCAGTATTTT

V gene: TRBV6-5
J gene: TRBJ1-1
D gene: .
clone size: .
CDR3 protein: CDSSYSPVGFAEAFF
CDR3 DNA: TGTGACAGCAGTTACTCACCGGTGGGATTCGCTGAAGCTTTCTTT

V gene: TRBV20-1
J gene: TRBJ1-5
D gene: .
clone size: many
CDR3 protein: CSALTYSNQPQHF
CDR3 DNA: TGCAGTGCTCTCACTTATAGCAATCAGCCCCAGCATTTT

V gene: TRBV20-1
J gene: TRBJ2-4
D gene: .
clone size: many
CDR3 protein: CSASTWTAAKNIQYF
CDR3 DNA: TGCAGTGCCTCTACCTGGACAGCAGCCAAAAACATTCAGTACTTC

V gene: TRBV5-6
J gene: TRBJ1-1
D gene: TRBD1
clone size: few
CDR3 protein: CASSSGQRGNTEAFF
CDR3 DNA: TGTGCCAGCAGCTCGGGACAGAGAGGGAACACTGAAGCTTTCTTT

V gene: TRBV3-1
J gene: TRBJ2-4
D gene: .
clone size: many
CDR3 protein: CASSQEPLRAAKNIQYF
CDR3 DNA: TGTGCCAGCAGCCAAGAGCCGCTAAGGGCGGCCAAAAACATTCAGTACTTC

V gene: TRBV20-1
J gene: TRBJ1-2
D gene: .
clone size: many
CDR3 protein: CSARVWFGGTNYGYTF
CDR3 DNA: TGCAGTGCTAGAGTTTGGTTCGGGGGAACTAACTATGGCTACACCTTC

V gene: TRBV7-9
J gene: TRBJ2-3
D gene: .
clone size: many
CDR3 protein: CASSLVAGDFTDTQYF
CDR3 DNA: TGTGCCAGCAGCTTAGTGGCAGGGGACTTCACAGATACGCAGTATTTT

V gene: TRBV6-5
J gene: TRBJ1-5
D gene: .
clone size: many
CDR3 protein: CASSQDPGGYQPQHF
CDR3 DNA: TGTGCCAGCAGCCAGGATCCGGGGGGCTATCAGCCCCAGCATTTT

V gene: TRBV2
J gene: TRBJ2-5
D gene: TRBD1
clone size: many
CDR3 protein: CASSERTGFWETQYF
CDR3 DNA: TGTGCCAGCAGTGAACGGACAGGGTTTTGGGAGACCCAGTACTTC

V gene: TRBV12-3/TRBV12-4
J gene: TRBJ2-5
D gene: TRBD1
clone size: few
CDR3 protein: CASKPGTGEWETQYF
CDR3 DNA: TGTGCCAGCAAGCCCGGGACAGGGGAATGGGAGACCCAGTACTTC

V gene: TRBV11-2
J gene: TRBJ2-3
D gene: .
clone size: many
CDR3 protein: CASSLGDMFDTQYF
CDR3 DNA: TGTGCCAGCAGCTTAGGGGACATGTTTGATACGCAGTATTTT

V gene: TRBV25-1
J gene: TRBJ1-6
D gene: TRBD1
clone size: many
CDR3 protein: CASSKGQGLLISPLHF
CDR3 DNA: TGTGCCAGCAGTAAAGGACAGGGTTTGTTAATTTCACCCCTCCACTTT

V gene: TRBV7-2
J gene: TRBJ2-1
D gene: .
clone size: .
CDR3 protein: CASSADSSNEQFF
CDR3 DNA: TGTGCCAGCAGCGCCGACAGTTCCAATGAGCAGTTCTTC